The rows below give T cell receptor beta chains drawn from one sample of a study of shared clonotypes between healthy human individuals. Clones were read by immunoSEQ multiplex PCR, and TCRdb kept only the in-frame ones, dropping some. Among about 600,000 clones listed, approximately 97% were seen once. The sequenced sample consisted of naive CD4+ T cells sorted from blood. Receptors originate from a young woman in good health. Both conserved end residues are part of each CDR3. A D gene is named only where the DNA matches it firmly. Not all rows give a size; the values are once, few, many and, for expanded clones, a class.

j_gene: TRBJ2-2
d_gene: TRBD2
abundance: -
v_gene: TRBV2
CDR3aa: CASRGLAGAGELFF
CDR3nt: TGTGCCAGCCGAGGACTAGCGGGAGCCGGGGAGCTGTTTTTT

j_gene: TRBJ1-4
d_gene: -
abundance: -
v_gene: TRBV5-1
CDR3aa: CASSLSWGTNEKLFF
CDR3nt: TGCGCCAGCAGCTTGTCCTGGGGAACTAATGAAAAACTGTTTTTT

j_gene: TRBJ2-1
d_gene: -
abundance: -
v_gene: TRBV5-1
CDR3aa: CASSLQKSSYNEQFF
CDR3nt: TGCGCCAGCAGCTTGCAAAAAAGCTCCTACAATGAGCAGTTCTTC

j_gene: TRBJ1-2
d_gene: -
abundance: -
v_gene: TRBV28
CDR3aa: CASSSEQGGGYTF
CDR3nt: TGTGCCAGCAGTTCGGAACAGGGCGGTGGCTACACCTTC

j_gene: TRBJ1-1
d_gene: -
abundance: -
v_gene: TRBV18
CDR3aa: CASSPRMNTEAFF
CDR3nt: TGTGCCAGCTCACCCCGAATGAACACTGAAGCTTTCTTT

j_gene: TRBJ2-1
d_gene: TRBD2
abundance: -
v_gene: TRBV19
CDR3aa: CATGLVSGGEQFF
CDR3nt: TGTGCCACTGGACTAGTATCTGGGGGTGAGCAGTTCTTC

j_gene: TRBJ1-1
d_gene: -
abundance: -
v_gene: TRBV5-4
CDR3aa: CASRHTEKNTEAFF
CDR3nt: TGTGCCAGCAGACATACAGAGAAGAACACTGAAGCTTTCTTT

j_gene: TRBJ1-1
d_gene: -
abundance: once
v_gene: TRBV2
CDR3aa: CASSPRTEVTEAFF
CDR3nt: TGTGCCAGCAGTCCACGGACAGAAGTAACTGAAGCTTTCTTT

j_gene: TRBJ1-1
d_gene: -
abundance: -
v_gene: TRBV19
CDR3aa: CASSLQGVRAEAFF
CDR3nt: TGTGCCAGTAGCCTACAGGGAGTCCGCGCTGAAGCTTTCTTT

j_gene: TRBJ2-5
d_gene: -
abundance: -
v_gene: TRBV15
CDR3aa: CATSLGQRQETQYF
CDR3nt: TGTGCCACCAGCTTGGGACAACGCCAAGAGACCCAGTACTTC

j_gene: TRBJ2-5
d_gene: -
abundance: -
v_gene: TRBV20-1
CDR3aa: CSSVRQETQYF
CDR3nt: TGCAGTTCAGTTCGGCAAGAGACCCAGTACTTC

j_gene: TRBJ2-1
d_gene: -
abundance: -
v_gene: TRBV9
CDR3aa: CASSGYRTAGNNEQFF
CDR3nt: TGTGCCAGCAGCGGGTATAGGACAGCAGGCAACAATGAGCAGTTCTTC

j_gene: TRBJ2-2
d_gene: -
abundance: -
v_gene: TRBV28
CDR3aa: CASSSLVPGELFF
CDR3nt: TGTGCCAGCAGTTCTCTAGTTCCCGGGGAGCTGTTTTTT

j_gene: TRBJ2-3
d_gene: TRBD2
abundance: -
v_gene: TRBV6-1
CDR3aa: CASSELAGGPDTQYF
CDR3nt: TGTGCCAGCAGTGAACTAGCGGGAGGGCCAGATACGCAGTATTTT

j_gene: TRBJ2-5
d_gene: TRBD1
abundance: -
v_gene: TRBV19
CDR3aa: CASSTAGQGQETQYF
CDR3nt: TGTGCCAGTAGTACAGCAGGACAGGGTCAGGAGACCCAGTACTTC

j_gene: TRBJ1-5
d_gene: -
abundance: -
v_gene: TRBV28
CDR3aa: CASSPPRENQPQHF
CDR3nt: TGTGCCAGCAGCCCACCCCGAGAAAATCAGCCTCAGCATTTT

j_gene: TRBJ2-4
d_gene: -
abundance: -
v_gene: TRBV27
CDR3aa: CASSPRTSGVAKNIQYF
CDR3nt: TGTGCCAGCAGTCCGCGGACCTCGGGGGTGGCGAAAAACATTCAGTACTTC